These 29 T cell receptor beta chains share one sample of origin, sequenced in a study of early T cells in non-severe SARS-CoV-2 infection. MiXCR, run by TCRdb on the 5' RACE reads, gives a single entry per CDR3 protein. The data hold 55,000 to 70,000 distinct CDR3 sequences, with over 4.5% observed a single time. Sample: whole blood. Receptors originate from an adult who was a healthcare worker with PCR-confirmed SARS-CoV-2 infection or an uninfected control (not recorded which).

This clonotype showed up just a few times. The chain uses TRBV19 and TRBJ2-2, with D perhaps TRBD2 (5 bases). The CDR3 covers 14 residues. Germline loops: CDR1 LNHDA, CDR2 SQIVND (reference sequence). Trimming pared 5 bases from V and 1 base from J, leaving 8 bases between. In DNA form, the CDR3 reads TGTGCCAGTAGTCCTGAGGGGAACACCGGGGAGCTGTTTTTT. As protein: CASSPEGNTGELFF.

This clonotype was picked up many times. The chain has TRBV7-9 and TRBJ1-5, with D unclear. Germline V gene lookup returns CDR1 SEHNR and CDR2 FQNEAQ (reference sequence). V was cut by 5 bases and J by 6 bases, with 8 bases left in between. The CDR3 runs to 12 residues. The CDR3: CASSLDRQPQHF. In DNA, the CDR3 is TGTGCCAGCAGCCTCGATCGTCAGCCCCAGCATTTT.

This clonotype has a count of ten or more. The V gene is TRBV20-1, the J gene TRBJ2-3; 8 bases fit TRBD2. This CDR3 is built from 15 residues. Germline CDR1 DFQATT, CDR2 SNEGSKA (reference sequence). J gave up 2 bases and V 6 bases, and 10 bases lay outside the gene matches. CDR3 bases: TGCAGTGCGGGAAGCGGGAGCCAAGACACAGATACGCAGTATTTT. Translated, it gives CSAGSGSQDTDTQYF.

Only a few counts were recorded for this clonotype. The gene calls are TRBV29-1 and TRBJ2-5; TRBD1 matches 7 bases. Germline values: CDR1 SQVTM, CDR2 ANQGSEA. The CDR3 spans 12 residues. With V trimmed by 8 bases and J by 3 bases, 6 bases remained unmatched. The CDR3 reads CSSWDSKETQYF. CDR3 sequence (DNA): TGCAGCTCCTGGGACAGCAAAGAGACCCAGTACTTC.

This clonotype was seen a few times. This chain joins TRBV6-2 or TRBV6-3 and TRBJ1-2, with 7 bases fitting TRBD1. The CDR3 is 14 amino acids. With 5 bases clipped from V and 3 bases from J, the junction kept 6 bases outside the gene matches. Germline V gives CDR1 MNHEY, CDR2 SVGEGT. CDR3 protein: CASSTIQGYYGYTF. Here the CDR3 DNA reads TGTGCCAGCAGTACCATACAGGGGTACTATGGCTACACCTTC.

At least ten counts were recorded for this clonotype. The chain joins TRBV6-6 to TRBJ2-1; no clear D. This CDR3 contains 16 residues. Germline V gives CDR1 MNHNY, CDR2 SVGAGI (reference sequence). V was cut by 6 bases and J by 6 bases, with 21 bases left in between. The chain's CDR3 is CASSPPGEPALNEQFF. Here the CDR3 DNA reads TGTGCCAGCAGCCCCCCTGGTGAGCCTGCCCTCAATGAGCAGTTCTTC.

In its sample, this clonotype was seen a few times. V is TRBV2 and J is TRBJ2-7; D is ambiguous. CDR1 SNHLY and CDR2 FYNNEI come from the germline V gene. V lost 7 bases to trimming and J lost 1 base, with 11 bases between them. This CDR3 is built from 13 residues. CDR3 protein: CASTRVTSYEQYF. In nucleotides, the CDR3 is TGTGCCAGCACCCGGGTCACTTCCTACGAGCAGTACTTC.

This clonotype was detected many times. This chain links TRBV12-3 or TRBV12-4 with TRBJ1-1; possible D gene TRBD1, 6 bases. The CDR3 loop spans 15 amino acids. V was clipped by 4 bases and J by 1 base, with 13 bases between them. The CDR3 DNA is TGTGCCAGCAGTTACCGGACAGTTCGGAACACTGAAGCTTTCTTT. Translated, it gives CASSYRTVRNTEAFF.

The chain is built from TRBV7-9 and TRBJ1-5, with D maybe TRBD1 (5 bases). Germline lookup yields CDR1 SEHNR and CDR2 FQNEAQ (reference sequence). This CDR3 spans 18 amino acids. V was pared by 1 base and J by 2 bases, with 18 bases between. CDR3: CASSLGLEYLGGNQPQHF. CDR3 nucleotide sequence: TGTGCCAGCAGCTTAGGCCTGGAGTACCTGGGGGGCAATCAGCCCCAGCATTTT.

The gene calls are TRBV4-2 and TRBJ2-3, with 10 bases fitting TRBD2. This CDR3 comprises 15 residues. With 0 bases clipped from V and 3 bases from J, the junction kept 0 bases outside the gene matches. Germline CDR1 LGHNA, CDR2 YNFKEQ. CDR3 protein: CASSQELAGTDTQYF. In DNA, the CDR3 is TGTGCCAGCAGCCAAGAACTAGCGGGAACAGATACGCAGTATTTT.

In DNA, the CDR3 is TGTGCCAGTAGTAGGTTGGCAGGGCGAAATCAGCCCCAGCATTTT. As protein: CASSRLAGRNQPQHF. The chain employs TRBV19 and TRBJ1-5; D possibly corresponds to TRBD1 (5 bases). This CDR3 region has 15 residues. V was trimmed by 4 bases and J by 4 bases, leaving 14 bases between them. Germline V CDR1 and CDR2: LNHDA, SQIVND (reference sequence).

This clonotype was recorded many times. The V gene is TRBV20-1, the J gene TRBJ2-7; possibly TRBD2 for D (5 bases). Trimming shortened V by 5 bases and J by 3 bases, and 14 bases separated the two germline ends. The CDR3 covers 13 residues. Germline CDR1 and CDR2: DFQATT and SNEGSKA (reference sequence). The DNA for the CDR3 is TGCAGTGCTGGTAGCGTCCCTATCTACGAGCAGTACTTC. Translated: CSAGSVPIYEQYF.

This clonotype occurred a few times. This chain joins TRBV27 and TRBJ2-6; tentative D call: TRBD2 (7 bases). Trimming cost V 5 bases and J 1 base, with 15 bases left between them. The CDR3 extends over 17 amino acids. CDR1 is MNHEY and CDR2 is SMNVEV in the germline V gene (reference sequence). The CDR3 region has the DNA TGTGCCAGCAGTCCCAAGGGGGGGAGATCTGGGGCCAACGTCCTGACTTTC. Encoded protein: CASSPKGGRSGANVLTF.

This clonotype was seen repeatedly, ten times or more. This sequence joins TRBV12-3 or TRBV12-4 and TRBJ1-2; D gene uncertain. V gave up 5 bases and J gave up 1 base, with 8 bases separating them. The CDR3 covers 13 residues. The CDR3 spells CASSRGDNYGYTF. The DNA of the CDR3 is TGTGCCAGCAGTAGAGGAGATAACTATGGCTACACCTTC.

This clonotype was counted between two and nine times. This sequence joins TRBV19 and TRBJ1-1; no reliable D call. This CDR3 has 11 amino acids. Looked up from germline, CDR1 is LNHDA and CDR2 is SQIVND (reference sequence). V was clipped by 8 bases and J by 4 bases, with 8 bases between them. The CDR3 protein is CASDAGTEAFF. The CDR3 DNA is TGTGCCAGTGATGCGGGCACTGAAGCTTTCTTT.

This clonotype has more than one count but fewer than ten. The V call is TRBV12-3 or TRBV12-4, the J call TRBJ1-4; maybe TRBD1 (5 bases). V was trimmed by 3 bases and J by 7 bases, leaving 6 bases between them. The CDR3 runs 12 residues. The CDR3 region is CASSFDSEKLFF. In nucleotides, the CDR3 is TGTGCCAGCAGTTTCGACAGTGAAAAACTGTTTTTT.

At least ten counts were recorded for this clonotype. CDR3 sequence reads: CASSLTGLSTEAFF. CDR3 in DNA: TGTGCCAGCAGTTTGACAGGGTTAAGCACTGAAGCTTTCTTT. The gene calls are TRBV12-3 or TRBV12-4 and TRBJ1-1; 7 bases are shared with TRBD1. CDR3 size: 14 residues. With 3 bases clipped from V and 4 bases from J, the junction kept 5 bases outside the gene matches.

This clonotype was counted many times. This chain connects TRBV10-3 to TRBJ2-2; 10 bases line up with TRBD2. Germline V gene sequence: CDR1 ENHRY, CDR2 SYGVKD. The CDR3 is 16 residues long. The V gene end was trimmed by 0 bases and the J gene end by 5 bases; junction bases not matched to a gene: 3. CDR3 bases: TGTGCCATCAGTGAGTCGAGAGCGGGAGGGACCGGGGAGCTGTTTTTT. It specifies CAISESRAGGTGELFF.

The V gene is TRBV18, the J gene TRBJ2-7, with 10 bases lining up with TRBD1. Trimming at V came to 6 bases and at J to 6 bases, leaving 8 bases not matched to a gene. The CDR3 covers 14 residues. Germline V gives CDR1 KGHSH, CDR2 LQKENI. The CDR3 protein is CASSRGTGDGEQYF. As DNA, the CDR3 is TGTGCCAGCTCCCGCGGGACAGGGGACGGCGAGCAGTACTTC.

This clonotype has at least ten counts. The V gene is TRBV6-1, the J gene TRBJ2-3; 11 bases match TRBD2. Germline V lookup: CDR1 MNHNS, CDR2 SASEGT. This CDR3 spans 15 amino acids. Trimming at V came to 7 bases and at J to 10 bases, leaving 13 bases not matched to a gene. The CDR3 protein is CASIPLAGGSRPQYF. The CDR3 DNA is TGTGCCAGCATCCCGCTAGCGGGAGGTTCTCGTCCGCAGTATTTT.

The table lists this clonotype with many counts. The CDR3 sequence is CASSQVANEQFF. DNA for the CDR3: TGTGCCAGCAGCCAAGTGGCTAATGAGCAGTTCTTC. The genes are TRBV3-1 and TRBJ2-1; unclear D gene. Trimming shortened V by 1 base and J by 7 bases, and 5 bases separated the two germline ends. Per germline, CDR1 LGHDT and CDR2 YNNKEL (reference sequence). The length of the CDR3 is 12 residues.

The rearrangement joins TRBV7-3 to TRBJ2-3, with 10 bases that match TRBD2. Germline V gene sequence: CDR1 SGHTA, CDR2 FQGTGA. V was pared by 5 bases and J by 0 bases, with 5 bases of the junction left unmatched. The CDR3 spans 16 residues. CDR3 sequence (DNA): TGTGCCAGCAGCGCGGCGACTAGCGGGAGCACAGATACGCAGTATTTT. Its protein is CASSAATSGSTDTQYF.

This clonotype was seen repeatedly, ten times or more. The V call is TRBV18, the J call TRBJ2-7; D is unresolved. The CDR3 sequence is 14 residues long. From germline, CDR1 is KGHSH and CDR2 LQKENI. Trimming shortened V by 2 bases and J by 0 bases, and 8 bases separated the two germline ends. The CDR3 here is CASSPLATSYEQYF. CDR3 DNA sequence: TGTGCCAGCTCACCATTAGCCACCTCCTACGAGCAGTACTTC.

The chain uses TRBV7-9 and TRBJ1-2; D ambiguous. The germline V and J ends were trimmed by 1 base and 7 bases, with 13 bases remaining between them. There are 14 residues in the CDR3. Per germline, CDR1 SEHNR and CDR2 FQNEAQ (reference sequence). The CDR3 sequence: CASSLVAGLLGYTF. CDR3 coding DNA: TGTGCCAGCAGCTTAGTTGCTGGGCTTCTTGGCTACACCTTC.

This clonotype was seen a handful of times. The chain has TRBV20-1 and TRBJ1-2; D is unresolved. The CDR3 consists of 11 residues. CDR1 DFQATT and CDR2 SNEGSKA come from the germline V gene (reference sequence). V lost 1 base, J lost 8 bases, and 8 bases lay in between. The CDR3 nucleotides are TGCAGTGCTAGAGGGCAGCGGGGCTACACCTTC. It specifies CSARGQRGYTF.

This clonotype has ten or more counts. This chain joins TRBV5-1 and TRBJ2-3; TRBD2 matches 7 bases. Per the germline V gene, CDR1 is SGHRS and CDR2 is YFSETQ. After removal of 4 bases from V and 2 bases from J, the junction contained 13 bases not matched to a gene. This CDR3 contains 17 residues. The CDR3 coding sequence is TGCGCCAGCAGCCTTGGATTGGGGGAGGGGACCACAGATACGCAGTATTTT. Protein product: CASSLGLGEGTTDTQYF.

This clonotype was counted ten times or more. The CDR3 spells CASSLTRESSYNEQFF. As DNA, the CDR3 is TGTGCCAGCAGCTTAACACGGGAGTCGTCCTACAATGAGCAGTTCTTC. V is TRBV7-3 and J is TRBJ2-1; D might be TRBD2 (6 bases). The CDR3 is 16 residues long. Trimming stripped 0 bases from V and 1 base from J, with 10 bases between. CDR1 is SGHTA, CDR2 FQGTGA, per germline.

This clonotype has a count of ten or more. The DNA for the CDR3 is TGCAGTGCTAGAGATCCGGCAGGGTTAGATCAGCCCCAGCATTTT. It specifies CSARDPAGLDQPQHF. V is TRBV20-1 and J is TRBJ1-5, with D possibly being TRBD1 (5 bases). This CDR3 is 15 amino acids long. Germline loops: CDR1 DFQATT, CDR2 SNEGSKA (reference sequence). V was pared by 0 bases and J by 5 bases, with 14 bases between.

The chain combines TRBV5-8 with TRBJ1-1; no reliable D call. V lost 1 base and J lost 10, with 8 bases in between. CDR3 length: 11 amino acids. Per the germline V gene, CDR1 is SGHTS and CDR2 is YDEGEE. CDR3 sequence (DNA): TGTGCCAGCAGCTTGAGGAGGGCAGCTTTCTTT. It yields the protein CASSLRRAAFF. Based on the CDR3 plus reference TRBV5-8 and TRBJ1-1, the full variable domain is EAGVTQSPTHLIKTRGQQATLRCSPISGHTSVYWYQQALGLGLQFLLWYDEGEERNRGNFPPRFSGRQFPNYSSELNVNALELEDSALYLCASSLRRAAFFGQGTRLTVV.